The sequence of this T cell receptor (beta chain) was determined in a study of blood T cell repertoires in COVID-19. In this sample, this clone turned up a few times. Between the trimmed V and J ends, which lost 1 base and 11 bases, there was a span of 18 bases. In germline, CDR1 is SGHVS, CDR2 FQNEAQ. The CDR3 is 15 amino acids. Profiling relied on immunoSEQ multiplex PCR, and the TCRdb table lists in-frame clones only, not all of them. Here the sample spans around 180,000 clones, approximately 85% being singletons. The rearrangement uses TRBV7-8 and TRBJ1-5; no definite D call. The receptor comes from a man at least 80 years old with COVID-19, enrolled during active disease. The sequencing input was peripheral blood. For the CDR3, the DNA is TGTGCCAGCAGCTTAGGGTTTTGGGCCACCCCAACCCAGCATTTT. This translates into CASSLGFWATPTQHF.